The sequence of this T cell receptor beta chain was determined in a study of cytomegalovirus exposure and HLA in healthy donors. CDR1 and CDR2 from the germline V gene are MNHNS and SASEGT. The CDR3 consists of 16 residues. Trimming cost V 1 base and J 3 bases; bases outside gene matches: 5. Clones were read by immunoSEQ multiplex PCR, and TCRdb kept only the in-frame ones, dropping some. There are around 300,000 clones in the sample; 88% occur only once, and about 0.96% lies in the top ten. The chain recombines TRBV6-1 with TRBJ2-4, with TRBD1 identical over 8 bases. The source of this sequence is a man aged 30 to 39 in good health and CMV-seronegative. Input material: PBMCs. CDR3 protein: CASSEVRQGFKNIQYF. As DNA, the CDR3 is TGTGCCAGCAGTGAAGTACGACAGGGGTTCAAAAACATTCAGTACTTC.